This TCR beta chain stems from a study of T cells in Graves' hyperthyroidism and ophthalmopathy. Hyperthyroidism had been newly diagnosed in patients aged 18 to 65, and its duration was under 2 months. Any patient presenting with uncontrolled infection, other autoimmune disease, pregnancy or lactation was left out. Orbital computed tomography and thyroid ultrasound, together with serum TRAb and thyroxine and clinical symptoms, were used for diagnoses. This clonotype was seen ten or more times. The antigen remains unidentified. The CDR3 sequence is 15 residues long. Trimming left V 2 bases short and J 7 bases short, with 12 bases between. Looked up from germline, CDR1 is KGHSH and CDR2 is LQKENI. Study results and limitations: A median around six months before onset, the model predicted ophthalmopathy.

RNA transcripts yielded amplified TCR beta CDR3 regions. With the HTBI primer set, the TCR CDR3 went through a first round of RT-PCR. TCRdb reprocessed the multiplex PCR reads via MiXCR and lists one record per CDR3 protein. The sample lists about 740,000 distinct CDR3 sequences; less than 15% were seen once. Source material: blood. V is TRBV18 and J is TRBJ1-6; a possible D gene is TRBD1 (5 bases). This TCR derives from a woman aged 18-29 years with Graves' hyperthyroidism. The CDR3 is CASSPDRLMNSPLHF. DNA for the CDR3: TGTGCCAGCTCACCAGACAGACTTATGAATTCACCCCTCCACTTT. The whole variable domain, filled in from reference TRBV18 and TRBJ1-6, reads NAGVMQNPRHLVRRRGQEARLRCSPMKGHSHVYWYRQLPEEGLKFMVYLQKENIIDESGMPKERFSAEFPKEGPSILRIQQVVRGDSAAYFCASSPDRLMNSPLHFGNGTRLTVT.